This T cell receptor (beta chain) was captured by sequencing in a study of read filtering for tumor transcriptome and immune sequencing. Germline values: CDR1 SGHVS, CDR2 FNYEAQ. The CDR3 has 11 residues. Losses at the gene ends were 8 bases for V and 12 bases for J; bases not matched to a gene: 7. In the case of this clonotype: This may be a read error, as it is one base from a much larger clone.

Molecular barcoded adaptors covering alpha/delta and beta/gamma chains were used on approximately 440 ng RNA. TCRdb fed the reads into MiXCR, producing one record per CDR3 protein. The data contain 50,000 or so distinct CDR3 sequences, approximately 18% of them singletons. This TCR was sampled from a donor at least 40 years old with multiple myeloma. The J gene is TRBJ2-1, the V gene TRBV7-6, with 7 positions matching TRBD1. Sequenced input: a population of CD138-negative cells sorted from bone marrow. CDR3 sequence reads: CASVNGQVQFF. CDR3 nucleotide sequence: TGTGCCAGCGTCAACGGACAGGTGCAGTTCTTC.